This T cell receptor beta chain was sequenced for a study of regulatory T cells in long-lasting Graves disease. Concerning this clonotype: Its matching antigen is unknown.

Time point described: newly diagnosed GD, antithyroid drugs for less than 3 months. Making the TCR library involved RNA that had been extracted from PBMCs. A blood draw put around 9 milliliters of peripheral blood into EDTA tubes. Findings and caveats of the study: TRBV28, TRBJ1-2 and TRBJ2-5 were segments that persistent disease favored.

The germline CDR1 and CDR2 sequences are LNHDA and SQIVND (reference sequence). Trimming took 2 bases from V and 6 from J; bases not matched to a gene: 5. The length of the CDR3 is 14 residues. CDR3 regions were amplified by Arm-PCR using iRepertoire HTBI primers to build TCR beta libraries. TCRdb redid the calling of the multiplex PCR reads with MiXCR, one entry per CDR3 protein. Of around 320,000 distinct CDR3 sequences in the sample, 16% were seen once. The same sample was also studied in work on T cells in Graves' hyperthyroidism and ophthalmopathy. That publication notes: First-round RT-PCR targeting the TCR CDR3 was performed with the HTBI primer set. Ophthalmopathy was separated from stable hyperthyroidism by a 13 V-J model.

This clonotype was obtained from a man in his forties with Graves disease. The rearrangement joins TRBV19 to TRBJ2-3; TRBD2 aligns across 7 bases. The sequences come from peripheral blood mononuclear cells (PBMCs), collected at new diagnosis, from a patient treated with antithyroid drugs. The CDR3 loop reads CASSIPGGMDTQYF. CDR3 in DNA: TGTGCCAGTAGTATACCCGGGGGGATGGATACGCAGTATTTT.